Each of the 22 T cell receptor beta chains below was sequenced from the same sample in a study of response to subunit inactivated influenza vaccine. TCRdb passed the RT-PCR reads through MiXCR, listing each CDR3 protein once. Of about 520,000 distinct CDR3 sequences in the sample, approximately 7.8% were seen once. Here the sequenced sample was PBMCs from blood, taken around 25 months after vaccination. The origin of the receptors is a man aged 50 to 75 who received an inactivated influenza vaccine.

The rearrangement joins TRBV7-9 to TRBJ2-7; TRBD1 matches at 10 bases. Trimming removed 5 bases from V and 3 bases from J; junction bases left unmatched: 7. The CDR3 spans 15 residues. Germline V CDR1 and CDR2: SEHNR, FQNEAQ (reference sequence). The CDR3 protein is CASSRGQGPYYEQYF. Here the CDR3 DNA reads TGTGCCAGCAGCCGGGGACAGGGGCCCTACTACGAGCAGTACTTC.

This clonotype was counted at least ten times. The CDR3 here is CATSAQDYGYTF. In DNA, the CDR3 is TGTGCCACCAGTGCACAGGACTATGGCTACACCTTC. The chain has TRBV24-1 and TRBJ1-2; TRBD1 is a possible D gene (5 bases). The germline V gene has CDR1 KGHDR and CDR2 SFDVKD. The CDR3 runs 12 residues. V lost 5 bases and J 3 bases, leaving 6 bases between the germline ends.

The table lists this clonotype with many counts. V usage is TRBV5-1 and J usage is TRBJ1-2; D not resolved. The V gene's germline CDR1 is SGHRS and CDR2 YFSETQ. Trimming shortened V by 4 bases and J by 0 bases, and 10 bases separated the two germline ends. The CDR3 consists of 14 residues. In DNA, the CDR3 is TGCGCCAGCAGCGAGGGAATATCTAACTATGGCTACACCTTC. Its translation is CASSEGISNYGYTF.

This clonotype was recorded at least ten times. This chain connects TRBV5-8 to TRBJ2-1; D not certain. The germline V gene encodes CDR1 SGHTS and CDR2 YDEGEE. The CDR3 has 13 residues. Between the trimmed V and J ends, which lost 6 bases and 2 bases, there was a span of 9 bases. The CDR3 coding sequence is TGTGCCAGCAAAAGTCGACCCTACAATGAGCAGTTCTTC. Translation: CASKSRPYNEQFF. Looking up the rest from reference TRBV5-8 and TRBJ2-1 gives the full variable domain: EAGVTQSPTHLIKTRGQQATLRCSPISGHTSVYWYQQALGLGLQFLLWYDEGEERNRGNFPPRFSGRQFPNYSSELNVNALELEDSALYLCASKSRPYNEQFFGPGTRLTVL.

This clonotype was seen only a few times. The rearrangement joins TRBV4-3 to TRBJ1-3, with a weak D call TRBD1 (6 bases). V shed 0 bases and J shed 0 bases, with 9 bases lying between them. Looked up from germline, CDR1 is LGHNA and CDR2 is YSLEER. The CDR3 totals 16 residues. CDR3 in DNA: TGCGCCAGCAGCCAAGACGGACAGACCTCTGGAAACACCATATATTTT. It codes for CASSQDGQTSGNTIYF.

The chain joins TRBV28 to TRBJ1-3; possibly TRBD1 for D (5 bases). V gave up 3 bases and J gave up 0 bases, with 12 bases separating them. Germline assignment: CDR1 MDHEN and CDR2 SYDVKM. This CDR3 has 16 residues. The CDR3 loop reads CASSLGGVYSGNTIYF. The CDR3, as DNA: TGTGCCAGCAGTTTGGGGGGAGTCTACTCTGGAAACACCATATATTTT.

This clonotype occurred a few times. The CDR3 here is CASSLASGTSIYEQFF. DNA for the CDR3: TGCGCCAGCAGCTTAGCCTCCGGGACTAGCATCTATGAGCAGTTCTTC. The genes are TRBV5-1 and TRBJ2-1; the match to TRBD2 covers 9 bases. Germline CDR1 is SGHRS and CDR2 is YFSETQ. This CDR3 has 16 residues. The V and J ends lost 2 bases and 8 bases, in that order; junction bases with no gene match: 11. Based on the CDR3 plus reference TRBV5-1 and TRBJ2-1, the full variable domain is KAGVTQTPRYLIKTRGQQVTLSCSPISGHRSVSWYQQTPGQGLQFLFEYFSETQRNKGNFPGRFSGRQFSNSRSEMNVSTLELGDSALYLCASSLASGTSIYEQFFGPGTRLTVL.

This clonotype was recorded many times. The chain carries TRBV28 and TRBJ2-1; TRBD1 aligns across 10 bases. This CDR3 is 16 amino acids long. The germline V gene encodes CDR1 MDHEN and CDR2 SYDVKM. The ends lost 6 bases at V and 1 base at J; junction bases unmatched: 6. CDR3 amino acids: CASSSPGQGSYNEQFF. CDR3 coding DNA: TGTGCCAGCAGCTCGCCGGGACAGGGGTCCTACAATGAGCAGTTCTTC.

This clonotype appeared many times. The J gene is TRBJ2-7, the V gene TRBV29-1; 8 nucleotides line up with TRBD1. The CDR3 runs to 13 residues. Germline trimming cut 4 bases from V and 0 bases from J; bases unmatched to any gene: 2. CDR1 is SQVTM and CDR2 is ANQGSEA in the germline V gene. This CDR3 reads CSVGDRSSYEQYF. The CDR3 DNA reads as TGCAGCGTTGGGGACAGGAGCTCCTACGAGCAGTACTTC.

Many counts were recorded for this clonotype. V usage is TRBV29-1 and J usage is TRBJ2-1; 11 bases fit TRBD2. V lost 7 bases to trimming and J lost 5 bases; unmatched junction nucleotides: 10. The germline CDR1 and CDR2 sequences are SQVTM and ANQGSEA. The CDR3 totals 15 residues. Here the CDR3 DNA reads TGCAGCGCTCTTGGTAGCGGGAGGGCACACAATGAGCAGTTCTTC. This sequence encodes CSALGSGRAHNEQFF.

This clonotype has a count of ten or more. The V gene is TRBV12-3 or TRBV12-4, the J gene TRBJ1-2; 9 nucleotides agree with TRBD1. The length of the CDR3 is 14 residues. V lost 5 bases, J lost 1 base, and 2 bases stayed unmatched. The CDR3 region is CASSTTGGNYGYTF. The CDR3 DNA reads as TGTGCCAGCAGTACGACAGGGGGTAACTATGGCTACACCTTC.

This clonotype was detected a few times. The chain carries TRBV7-2 and TRBJ1-1; perhaps TRBD1 as D (5 bases). The CDR3 loop spans 14 amino acids. V was trimmed by 1 base and J by 8 bases, leaving 14 bases between them. Germline V gene sequence: CDR1 SGHTA, CDR2 FQGNSA. CDR3: CASSLGGRVPEAFF. In nucleotides, the CDR3 is TGTGCCAGCAGCTTAGGAGGCAGGGTCCCCGAAGCTTTCTTT.

Many counts were recorded for this clonotype. The V call is TRBV28, the J call TRBJ1-5; TRBD1 might be the D (5 bases). CDR1 and CDR2 (germline): MDHEN, SYDVKM. This CDR3 is built from 14 residues. Trimming took off 2 bases at V and 4 bases at J, with 9 bases between the two ends. CDR3 sequence (DNA): TGTGCCAGCAGTTTAGGACATTTGAATCAGCCCCAGCATTTT. Translated, it gives CASSLGHLNQPQHF. The whole variable domain, filled in from reference TRBV28 and TRBJ1-5, reads DVKVTQSSRYLVKRTGEKVFLECVQDMDHENMFWYRQDPGLGLRLIYFSYDVKMKEKGDIPEGYSVSREKKERFSLILESASTNQTSMYLCASSLGHLNQPQHFGDGTRLSIL.

This clonotype came up a few times. This rearrangement joins TRBV20-1 to TRBJ2-2; TRBD1 might be the D (5 bases). V shed 0 bases and J shed 4 bases, with 12 bases lying between them. This CDR3 region has 15 residues. CDR1 and CDR2 (germline): DFQATT, SNEGSKA (reference sequence). CDR3 protein: CSARDLGQVTGELFF. CDR3 nucleotides: TGCAGTGCTAGAGATTTGGGGCAGGTCACCGGGGAGCTGTTTTTT.

This clonotype was seen more than once but under ten times. The chain carries TRBV7-9 and TRBJ1-5; D might be TRBD1 (6 bases). This CDR3 is 15 amino acids long. Germline assignment: CDR1 SEHNR and CDR2 FQNEAQ (reference sequence). Trimming removed 0 bases at V and 7 bases at J, with 13 bases between. The CDR3 sequence is CASSLAYRDEQPQHF. Here the CDR3 DNA reads TGTGCCAGCAGCTTAGCGTACAGGGATGAACAGCCCCAGCATTTT.

This clonotype was counted between two and nine times. The chain combines TRBV12-3 or TRBV12-4 with TRBJ2-3; perhaps TRBD2 as D (6 bases). The CDR3 totals 16 residues. V lost 3 bases and J lost 2, with 15 bases in between. CDR3 protein: CASSFYGAGDTDTQYF. CDR3 sequence (DNA): TGTGCCAGCAGTTTCTACGGAGCGGGCGACACAGATACGCAGTATTTT.

This clonotype was recorded many times. V is TRBV5-1 and J is TRBJ2-3; 9 bases are a match to TRBD2. Germline V lookup: CDR1 SGHRS, CDR2 YFSETQ. J was trimmed by 6 bases and V by 0 bases; bases with no gene match: 5. The CDR3 is 15 amino acids. The CDR3 bases are TGCGCCAGCAGCTTGGCTCTAGCGGGGCGGGATACGCAGTATTTT. It translates to CASSLALAGRDTQYF.

This chain connects TRBV3-1 to TRBJ1-6; unclear D gene. The V gene lost 0 bases and the J gene lost 14 bases, with 11 bases spanning the gap. The CDR3 loop spans 13 amino acids. CDR1 and CDR2 from the germline V gene are LGHDT and YNNKEL (reference sequence). CDR3 in DNA: TGTGCCAGCAGCCAAGAATGGATTTCCACCCTCCACTTT. It is translated as CASSQEWISTLHF.

CDR3 in DNA: TGTGCCAGTAGTATGTCAGCGAACACCGGGGAGCTGTTTTTT. Encoded protein: CASSMSANTGELFF. The J gene is TRBJ2-2, the V gene TRBV19; D is unresolved. The germline gives CDR1 LNHDA, CDR2 SQIVND (reference sequence). The V and J ends lost 3 bases and 0 bases respectively, with 5 bases between them. The CDR3 is 14 residues long.

The CDR3 protein is CSASRRGGRWQETQYF. The CDR3 region has the DNA TGCAGTGCTAGTCGGCGGGGGGGCCGGTGGCAAGAGACCCAGTACTTC. The gene calls are TRBV20-1 and TRBJ2-5; 9 bases line up with TRBD2. V shed 3 bases and J 2 bases; nucleotides not matched to a gene: 10. The CDR3 loop spans 16 amino acids. CDR1 and CDR2 from the germline V gene are DFQATT and SNEGSKA (reference sequence).

This clonotype was counted ten times or more. The V and J genes are TRBV20-1 and TRBJ2-3, with 8 positions matching TRBD2. The germline V gene encodes CDR1 DFQATT and CDR2 SNEGSKA (reference sequence). The CDR3 is 14 residues long. Germline trimming cut 3 bases from V and 2 bases from J; bases unmatched to any gene: 4. CDR3 amino acids: CSASGGLVTDTQYF. CDR3 DNA: TGCAGTGCTAGTGGGGGACTAGTCACAGATACGCAGTATTTT.

This chain connects TRBV9 to TRBJ1-4; 7 bases fit TRBD1. The ends lost 3 bases at V and 1 base at J; junction bases unmatched: 12. CDR3 length: 18 residues. CDR1 is SGDLS, CDR2 YYNGEE, per germline. CDR3 loop: CASSEGKGRQGTNEKLFF. CDR3 bases: TGTGCCAGCAGCGAAGGGAAGGGAAGACAGGGAACTAATGAAAAACTGTTTTTT. The full variable domain, in which reference TRBV9 and TRBJ1-4 provide the parts outside the CDR3, is DSGVTQTPKHLITATGQRVTLRCSPRSGDLSVYWYQQSLDQGLQFLIQYYNGEERAKGNILERFSAQQFPDLHSELNLSSLELGDSALYFCASSEGKGRQGTNEKLFFGSGTQLSVL.